The next 20 T cell receptor beta chains were all read from a single sample in a study of T cells in Graves' hyperthyroidism and ophthalmopathy. Amplified regions were TCR beta CDR3 sequences from RNA transcripts. The TCR CDR3 was amplified in a first-round RT-PCR using the HTBI primer set. TCRdb reprocessed the multiplex PCR reads with MiXCR, giving one entry per CDR3 protein. This sample has 150,000 or so distinct CDR3 sequences; roughly a fifth occur once, and the top ten carry about 70%. What was sequenced was blood. Receptors originate from a woman between 45 and 60 years old with Graves' hyperthyroidism that later progressed to Graves' ophthalmopathy.

Ten or more counts support this clonotype. The gene calls are TRBV2 and TRBJ2-1, with D perhaps matching TRBD2 (6 bases). The CDR3 contains 14 residues. The V gene's germline CDR1 is SNHLY and CDR2 FYNNEI. The CDR3 region is CARSSGVSYNEQFF. The CDR3 region has the DNA TGTGCACGAAGTTCGGGGGTCTCCTACAATGAGCAGTTCTTC.

This clonotype was seen repeatedly, ten times or more. The chain has TRBV28 and TRBJ1-2; the D is unclear. The CDR3 loop spans 15 amino acids. CDR1 is MDHEN, CDR2 SYDVKM, per germline. The V gene lost 3 bases and the J gene lost 2 bases, with 13 bases spanning the gap. CDR3 sequence: CASSFRGRTNYGYTF. Here the CDR3 DNA reads TGTGCCAGCAGTTTTCGGGGTCGGACCAACTATGGCTACACCTTC.

V usage is TRBV2 and J usage is TRBJ2-2; D ambiguous. This CDR3 contains 13 residues. CDR1 SNHLY and CDR2 FYNNEI come from the germline V gene. Trimming removed 4 bases from V and 4 bases from J, with 7 bases in between. The CDR3 DNA reads as TGTGCCAGCAGTGTCACCTCCACCGGGGAGCTGTTTTTT. Protein sequence: CASSVTSTGELFF. The entire variable domain, with the rest obtained from reference TRBV2 and TRBJ2-2, is as follows: EPEVTQTPSHQVTQMGQEVILRCVPISNHLYFYWYRQILGQKVEFLVSFYNNEISEKSEIFDDQFSVERPDGSNFTLKIRSTKLEDSAMYFCASSVTSTGELFFGEGSRLTVL.

This sequence joins TRBV19 and TRBJ2-1; tentative D call: TRBD1 (5 bases). Trimming took off 1 base at V and 0 bases at J, with 10 bases between the two ends. The CDR3 totals 16 residues. CDR1 and CDR2 from the germline V gene are LNHDA and SQIVND (reference sequence). The CDR3 is CASSIGQFNSYNEQFF. CDR3 coding DNA: TGTGCCAGTAGTATAGGACAGTTTAACTCCTACAATGAGCAGTTCTTC.

This clonotype was recorded many times. The chain has TRBV2 and TRBJ1-5; TRBD1 is a possible D gene (5 bases). From germline, CDR1 is SNHLY and CDR2 FYNNEI. Trimming stripped 6 bases from V and 2 bases from J, with 11 bases between. This CDR3 spans 14 amino acids. The CDR3 region has the DNA TGTGCCAGCAGCGGGGCCCGGGGCAATCAGCCCCAGCATTTT. The encoded protein is CASSGARGNQPQHF. Using reference TRBV2 and TRBJ1-5 for the parts outside the CDR3, the full variable domain is EPEVTQTPSHQVTQMGQEVILRCVPISNHLYFYWYRQILGQKVEFLVSFYNNEISEKSEIFDDQFSVERPDGSNFTLKIRSTKLEDSAMYFCASSGARGNQPQHFGDGTRLSIL.

In regard to this clonotype: With a much larger clone just one base away, this may be a read error. The chain couples TRBV28 to TRBJ2-7; 8 positions agree with TRBD2. The J segment lost 0 bases and the V segment lost 6 bases, leaving 7 bases of the junction unmatched. CDR1 and CDR2 (germline): MDHEN, SYDVKM. The CDR3 runs to 15 residues. Written as DNA, the CDR3 is TGTGCCAGCAGCACGGGGGGGGAAGACTCCTACGAGCAGTACTTC. It yields the protein CASSTGGEDSYEQYF.

The sample holds many counts of this clonotype. This rearrangement joins TRBV28 to TRBJ1-5; no firm D call. Germline loops: CDR1 MDHEN, CDR2 SYDVKM. V gave up 8 bases and J gave up 11 bases, with 16 bases separating them. The CDR3 is made up of 12 amino acids. The CDR3, as DNA: TGTGCCAGCCAAGCCACTTCCTTGGCCCAGCATTTT. Translation: CASQATSLAQHF.

The V gene is TRBV28, the J gene TRBJ1-1; TRBD1 matches 10 bases. The CDR3 loop spans 17 amino acids. V trimming: 6 bases; J trimming: 0 bases; junction bases outside the gene matches: 10. Germline values: CDR1 MDHEN, CDR2 SYDVKM. CDR3 loop: CASSHLGQGGMNTEAFF. The CDR3 bases are TGTGCCAGCAGCCACCTCGGACAGGGGGGTATGAACACTGAAGCTTTCTTT.

In this sample, this clonotype turned up many times. The chain combines TRBV30 with TRBJ2-1, with 10 bases matching TRBD2. The CDR3 runs to 15 residues. With V trimmed by 2 bases and J by 4 bases, 5 bases remained unmatched. Germline assignment: CDR1 GTSNPN and CDR2 SVGIG (reference sequence). The CDR3: CAWSIGSGGYNEQFF. The CDR3 nucleotides read TGTGCCTGGAGTATCGGTAGCGGGGGGTACAATGAGCAGTTCTTC.

This clonotype was seen repeatedly, ten times or more. The chain is built from TRBV3-1 and TRBJ2-1; 7 positions agree with TRBD2. Unmatched junction bases numbered 7, after V lost 4 bases and J lost 7 bases. Per the germline V gene, CDR1 is LGHDT and CDR2 is YNNKEL (reference sequence). This CDR3 comprises 14 residues. DNA of the CDR3: TGTGCCAGCAGCCCAGGACTAGGTAGTAATGAGCAGTTCTTC. Translating it yields CASSPGLGSNEQFF.

The chain has TRBV20-1 and TRBJ1-1; no firm D call. The length of the CDR3 is 11 residues. Germline V gene data show CDR1 as DFQATT and CDR2 as SNEGSKA (reference sequence). V shed 3 bases and J shed 6 bases, with 8 bases lying between them. CDR3 in amino acids: CSASWAAEAFF. CDR3 nucleotide sequence: TGCAGTGCTAGTTGGGCGGCTGAAGCTTTCTTT.

The V call is TRBV10-1, the J call TRBJ2-1; 7 nucleotides align to TRBD2. This CDR3 is built from 14 residues. Germline CDR1 and CDR2: WNHNN and SYGVQD (reference sequence). J gave up 7 bases and V 3 bases, and 6 bases lay outside the gene matches. For the CDR3, the DNA is TGCGCCAGCAGTGATGGACTAGGGGTTAATGAGCAGTTCTTC. The encoded protein is CASSDGLGVNEQFF.

This clonotype came up many times. The chain joins TRBV28 to TRBJ2-3, with 8 bases aligning to TRBD1. Germline CDR1 reads MDHEN; CDR2 reads SYDVKM. Losses at the gene ends were 3 bases for V and 2 bases for J; bases not matched to a gene: 4. This CDR3 region has 15 residues. The CDR3 DNA sequence: TGTGCCAGCAGTTTGGACAGGGCCAACACAGATACGCAGTATTTT. The encoded protein is CASSLDRANTDTQYF. The full variable domain, its missing parts supplied by reference TRBV28 and TRBJ2-3, is DVKVTQSSRYLVKRTGEKVFLECVQDMDHENMFWYRQDPGLGLRLIYFSYDVKMKEKGDIPEGYSVSREKKERFSLILESASTNQTSMYLCASSLDRANTDTQYFGPGTRLTVL.

This clonotype was seen at least ten times. The V and J genes are TRBV20-1 and TRBJ2-7; TRBD2 agrees at 9 bases. The CDR3 extends over 14 amino acids. CDR1 and CDR2 (germline): DFQATT, SNEGSKA (reference sequence). The CDR3 is CSRDVDSGRGEQYF. In DNA form, the CDR3 reads TGCAGCAGAGATGTTGATAGCGGGAGAGGTGAGCAGTACTTC.

This clonotype was counted ten times or more. The chain is built from TRBV6-6 and TRBJ2-5; D might be TRBD1 (5 bases). The germline gives CDR1 MNHNY, CDR2 SVGAGI (reference sequence). This CDR3 contains 13 residues. Trimming pared 2 bases from V and 9 bases from J, leaving 13 bases between. The CDR3 here is CASSYKQGRAQYF. CDR3 nucleotides: TGTGCCAGCAGTTACAAGCAGGGAAGGGCCCAGTACTTC.

The genes are TRBV4-1 and TRBJ1-5; no clear D gene. The CDR3 is 14 amino acids. With 0 bases removed from V and 2 bases from J, the gap between germline ends came to 5 bases. The germline V gene encodes CDR1 MGHRA and CDR2 YSYEKL. The CDR3 nucleotides read TGCGCCAGCAGCCAAGATCCAGGCAATCAGCCCCAGCATTTT. Protein product: CASSQDPGNQPQHF.

Many counts were recorded for this clonotype. The rearrangement joins TRBV2 to TRBJ2-3; D gene uncertain. The V end was cut by 2 bases, the J end by 6 bases, with 15 bases between. Per germline, CDR1 SNHLY and CDR2 FYNNEI. The CDR3 length is 15 residues. CDR3 sequence: CASSETLDRRDTQYF. The CDR3 region has the DNA TGTGCCAGCAGTGAAACGTTGGACCGACGGGATACGCAGTATTTT.

This clonotype was recorded at least ten times. This chain connects TRBV10-3 to TRBJ1-1; D gene ambiguous. V was shortened by 7 bases and J by 2 bases, with 11 bases between the two germline ends. The germline gives CDR1 ENHRY, CDR2 SYGVKD. The length of the CDR3 is 13 residues. CDR3 DNA sequence: TGTGCCATCAATACCGGGCTCAACACTGAAGCTTTCTTT. Amino acid sequence: CAINTGLNTEAFF.

Of note for this clonotype: No conserved phenylalanine or tryptophan is present at the end of the CDR3, so a read error is the likely explanation. The V call is TRBV15, the J call TRBJ1-2, with D tentatively TRBD1 (5 bases). CDR3 size: 14 residues. CDR1 is LNHNV, CDR2 YYDKDF, per germline (reference sequence). Trimming shortened V by 5 bases and J by 3 bases, and 13 bases separated the two germline ends. CDR3 protein: CATSPSRGDYGYTL. As DNA, the CDR3 is TGTGCCACCAGCCCCTCCAGAGGGGACTATGGCTACACCCTC.

This clonotype was detected a few times. The chain combines TRBV5-1 with TRBJ2-2, with D possibly matching TRBD1 (5 bases). CDR3 length: 15 residues. CDR1 is SGHRS and CDR2 is YFSETQ in the germline V gene. V dropped 0 bases and J dropped 6 bases, with 12 bases sitting between them. CDR3 region: CASSLVGQLAGELFF. For the CDR3, the DNA is TGCGCCAGCAGCTTGGTGGGGCAGTTGGCCGGGGAGCTGTTTTTT.